The rows below give T cell receptor beta chains drawn from one sample of a study of metastatic and nonmetastatic thyroid tumors. TCRdb re-analyzed the PCR reads through MiXCR. The sample shows about 48,000 clones, around 20% of them seen only once. Material: blood. The receptors derive from a male donor with papillary thyroid cancer or a benign thyroid nodule (not recorded which). Some clones in this sample may be carry-over from other donors' samples. Both conserved end residues are part of each CDR3. A D gene is named only where the DNA matches it firmly. Only some rows state a clone size, as once, few, many or a class for expanded clones.

V gene,clone size,D gene,J gene,CDR3 protein,CDR3 DNA
TRBV6-1,few,NA,TRBJ1-1,CASISSTQTTEAFF,TGTGCCAGCATTTCATCGACACAGACAACTGAAGCTTTCTTT
TRBV24-1,many,TRBD1,TRBJ2-1,CATDGGTGRDNEQFF,TGTGCCACCGATGGTGGGACAGGGAGGGACAATGAGCAGTTCTTC
TRBV6-1,many,NA,TRBJ1-4,CASKTDGSNEKLFF,TGTGCCAGCAAGACAGACGGGTCTAATGAAAAACTGTTTTTT
TRBV30,NA,NA,TRBJ2-1,CAWSPGHTQFF,TGTGCCTGGAGTCCGGGTCATACGCAGTTCTTC
TRBV24-1,many,NA,TRBJ2-2,CATSDQNTGELFF,TGTGCCACCAGTGACCAGAACACCGGGGAGCTGTTTTTT
TRBV12-3/TRBV12-4,medium-sized,TRBD2,TRBJ2-1,CASSSSGGSSYNEQFF,TGTGCCAGCAGCTCAAGCGGGGGAAGCTCCTACAATGAGCAGTTCTTC
TRBV7-7,many,TRBD2,TRBJ2-1,CASSLGSSGRAKSYNEQFF,TGTGCTAGCAGCTTAGGTTCCAGCGGGAGGGCCAAATCCTACAATGAGCAGTTCTTC
TRBV5-1,NA,NA,TRBJ2-3,CASMFTWGVDTDTQYF,TGCGCCAGCATGTTTACATGGGGGGTAGACACAGATACGCAGTATTTT
TRBV19,many,NA,TRBJ1-1,CASSYKTVGVGMNTEAFF,TGTGCCAGTAGCTACAAAACCGTAGGGGTGGGCATGAACACTGAAGCTTTCTTT
TRBV20-1,once,TRBD1,TRBJ2-7,CSAPDRGKPSDQYF,TGCAGTGCCCCGGACAGGGGCAAACCTTCTGATCAGTACTTC